Listed here are 14 T cell receptor beta chains from one sample, sequenced in a study of cytomegalovirus exposure and HLA in healthy donors. This PCR relied on a set of 60 Vbeta primers and 13 Jbeta primers. Sequencing was performed with immunoSEQ multiplex PCR; in TCRdb, only in-frame clones are kept and a portion is missing. Of 90,000 to 100,000 clones in the sample, 80% are singletons; the top ten hold under 2.5%. The sequenced material came from PBMCs. These receptors were taken from a man younger than 35 in good health and CMV-seronegative.

The J gene is TRBJ2-4, the V gene TRBV10-2; 9 bases match TRBD1. The CDR3 runs to 14 residues. Germline loops: CDR1 WSHSY, CDR2 SAAADI. V was pared by 7 bases and J by 6 bases, with 7 bases of the junction left unmatched. In nucleotides, the CDR3 is TGCGCCAGCACTACGGGACAGGGCTCAAACATTCAGTACTTC. This codes for CASTTGQGSNIQYF.

The chain uses TRBV9 and TRBJ2-6; D may be TRBD2 (7 bases). The V gene lost 3 bases and the J gene lost 0 bases, with 19 bases spanning the gap. This CDR3 is built from 19 residues. CDR1 SGDLS and CDR2 YYNGEE come from the germline V gene. The CDR3 sequence: CASSALGGGFGSGANVLTF. CDR3 nucleotide sequence: TGTGCCAGCAGCGCACTAGGGGGGGGCTTCGGCTCTGGGGCCAACGTCCTGACTTTC.

A few counts support this clone. V usage is TRBV5-1 and J usage is TRBJ1-2; 8 positions match TRBD1. CDR3 length: 13 amino acids. After removal of 3 bases from V and 7 bases from J, the junction contained 5 bases not matched to a gene. CDR1 SGHRS and CDR2 YFSETQ come from the germline V gene. The CDR3 DNA reads TGCGCCAGCAGCTACGGACAGGGCTCTGGCTACACCTTC. The encoded protein is CASSYGQGSGYTF.

The CDR3 nucleotides are TGTGCCTGGAGGAGACAGCTCTCCTACGAGCAGTACTTC. Encoded protein: CAWRRQLSYEQYF. The chain joins TRBV30 to TRBJ2-7, with a tentative D call TRBD1 (5 bases). V was shortened by 3 bases and J by 0 bases, with 9 bases between the two germline ends. This CDR3 region has 13 residues. Looked up from germline, CDR1 is GTSNPN and CDR2 is SVGIG (reference sequence). Together with reference TRBV30 and TRBJ2-7, the CDR3 gives the full variable domain: SQTIHQWPATLVQPVGSPLSLECTVEGTSNPNLYWYRQAAGRGLQLLFYSVGIGQISSEVPQNLSASRPQDRQFILSSKKLLLSDSGFYLCAWRRQLSYEQYFGPGTRLTVT.

CDR3 nucleotides: TGTGCCAGCAGCCAAGGGAACAGGGACACCGGGGAGCTGTTTTTT. Translating it yields CASSQGNRDTGELFF. V usage is TRBV4-2 and J usage is TRBJ2-2; a possible D gene is TRBD1 (6 bases). Trimming left V 1 base short and J 3 bases short, with 9 bases between. The CDR3 is 15 amino acids. CDR1 and CDR2 from the germline V gene are LGHNA and YNFKEQ.

V usage is TRBV19 and J usage is TRBJ1-1; TRBD1 matches 8 bases. The CDR3 covers 14 residues. CDR1 is LNHDA, CDR2 SQIVND, per germline (reference sequence). The V gene end was trimmed by 5 bases and the J gene end by 3 bases; junction bases not matched to a gene: 5. The CDR3 DNA reads as TGTGCCAGTAGTGGGACAGGAGGGGACACTGAAGCTTTCTTT. Its protein product is CASSGTGGDTEAFF.

The chain joins TRBV9 to TRBJ1-2, with a weak D call TRBD1 (5 bases). The CDR3 consists of 13 residues. Trimming took 3 bases from V and 6 from J, leaving 12 bases between them. The germline V gene has CDR1 SGDLS and CDR2 YYNGEE. The CDR3 nucleotides are TGTGCCAGCAGCGAGGGGCGGAGAGATGGCTACACCTTC. It codes for CASSEGRRDGYTF.

The chain carries TRBV27 and TRBJ1-6; D call uncertain. Germline CDR1 is MNHEY and CDR2 is SMNVEV (reference sequence). The CDR3 extends over 14 amino acids. The V gene lost 3 bases and the J gene lost 9 bases, with 12 bases spanning the gap. The CDR3 nucleotides read TGTGCCAGCAGTTTCTTGGGCCCCGGTTCACCCCTCCACTTT. This translates into CASSFLGPGSPLHF.

The V gene is TRBV30, the J gene TRBJ1-2; D is unclear. The V gene's germline CDR1 is GTSNPN and CDR2 SVGIG (reference sequence). Trimming removed 2 bases at V and 4 bases at J, with 11 bases between. The CDR3 runs 13 residues. The chain's CDR3 is CAWSKGGPYGYTF. CDR3 DNA sequence: TGTGCCTGGAGTAAGGGAGGGCCCTATGGCTACACCTTC.

The rearrangement uses TRBV5-6 and TRBJ1-6; TRBD1 matches at 9 bases. CDR3 length equals 15 residues. The germline V gene has CDR1 SGHDT and CDR2 YYEEEE. Losses at the gene ends were 2 bases for V and 7 bases for J; bases not matched to a gene: 4. CDR3 residues: CASSLQGAGNSPLHF. Written as DNA, the CDR3 is TGTGCCAGCAGCTTACAGGGGGCGGGGAATTCACCCCTCCACTTT.

The rearrangement joins TRBV10-3 to TRBJ1-3; tentatively, D is TRBD1 (5 bases). The ends were cut back, 6 bases at V and 2 bases at J, with 14 bases in the middle. The CDR3 spans 15 residues. The germline V gene encodes CDR1 ENHRY and CDR2 SYGVKD. As DNA, the CDR3 is TGTGCCATCAGCGATTCGGCAGGGCCTGGAAACACCATATATTTT. Encoded protein: CAISDSAGPGNTIYF.

This sequence joins TRBV27 and TRBJ2-1; D not certain. V lost 6 bases and J 0 bases, leaving 12 bases between the germline ends. From germline, CDR1 is MNHEY and CDR2 SMNVEV (reference sequence). The CDR3 spans 15 residues. DNA for the CDR3: TGTGCCAGCAGAGCGCTGGTAAGCTCCTACAATGAGCAGTTCTTC. Encoded protein: CASRALVSSYNEQFF.

This chain connects TRBV2 to TRBJ2-5, with 7 positions matching TRBD2. The J call may be faulty, since TRBJ2-7 better matches the DNA end. The germline CDR1 and CDR2 sequences are SNHLY and FYNNEI. The CDR3 totals 13 residues. CDR3 loop: CASSDRLAHEQYF. The CDR3 region has the DNA TGTGCCAGCAGTGATAGACTAGCCCACGAGCAGTACTTC.

This clone came up once. This chain joins TRBV10-2 and TRBJ2-1; D is possibly TRBD2 (5 bases). CDR1 and CDR2 from the germline V gene are WSHSY and SAAADI. Trimming shortened V by 6 bases and J by 0 bases, and 12 bases separated the two germline ends. CDR3 size: 15 residues. Here the CDR3 DNA reads TGCGCCAGCAGAGAGACTACCAGCTCCTACAATGAGCAGTTCTTC. Protein: CASRETTSSYNEQFF.